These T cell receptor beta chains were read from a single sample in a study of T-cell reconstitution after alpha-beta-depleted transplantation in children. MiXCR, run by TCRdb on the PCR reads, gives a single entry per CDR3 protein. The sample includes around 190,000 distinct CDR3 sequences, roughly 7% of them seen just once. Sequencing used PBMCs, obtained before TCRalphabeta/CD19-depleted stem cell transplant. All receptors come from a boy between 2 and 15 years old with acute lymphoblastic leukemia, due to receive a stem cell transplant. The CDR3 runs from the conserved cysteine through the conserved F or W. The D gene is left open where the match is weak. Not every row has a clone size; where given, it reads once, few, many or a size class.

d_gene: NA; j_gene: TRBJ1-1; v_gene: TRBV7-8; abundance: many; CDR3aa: CASSLYGYGAFF; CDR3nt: TGTGCCAGCAGCCTATACGGGTACGGAGCTTTCTTT
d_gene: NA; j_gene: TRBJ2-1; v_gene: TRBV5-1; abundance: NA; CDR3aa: CASSLEAGPSEQFF; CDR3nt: TGCGCCAGCAGCTTGGAAGCAGGGCCAAGTGAGCAGTTCTTC
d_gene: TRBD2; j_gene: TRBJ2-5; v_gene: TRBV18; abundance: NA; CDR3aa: CASSPRGSETQYF; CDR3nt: TGTGCCAGCTCACCGCGGGGGTCAGAGACCCAGTACTTC
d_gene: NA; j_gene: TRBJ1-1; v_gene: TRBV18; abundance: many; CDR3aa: CASSPPPALENTEAFF; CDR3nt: TGTGCCAGCTCACCACCCCCAGCTCTAGAGAACACTGAAGCTTTCTTT
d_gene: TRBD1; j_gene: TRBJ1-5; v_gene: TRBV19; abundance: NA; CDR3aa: CASSADRERGNQPQHF; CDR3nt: TGTGCCAGTAGTGCGGACAGGGAGAGGGGTAATCAGCCCCAGCATTTT
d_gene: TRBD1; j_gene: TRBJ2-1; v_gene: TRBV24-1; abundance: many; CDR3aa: CATSDTGGTFYNEQFF; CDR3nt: TGTGCCACCAGTGACACAGGGGGCACGTTCTACAATGAGCAGTTCTTC
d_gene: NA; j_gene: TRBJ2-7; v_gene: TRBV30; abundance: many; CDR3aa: CAVDWGDYEQYF; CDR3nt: TGTGCCGTGGATTGGGGGGACTACGAGCAGTACTTC
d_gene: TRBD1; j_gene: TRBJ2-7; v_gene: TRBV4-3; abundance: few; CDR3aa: CASSQDRGGIGQGYEQYF; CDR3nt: TGCGCCAGCAGCCAAGATCGCGGTGGGATAGGACAGGGTTACGAGCAGTACTTC
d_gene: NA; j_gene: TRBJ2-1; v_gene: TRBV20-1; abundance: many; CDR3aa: CSARVPSFYNEQFF; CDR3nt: TGCAGTGCTAGAGTTCCGAGCTTTTACAATGAGCAGTTCTTC
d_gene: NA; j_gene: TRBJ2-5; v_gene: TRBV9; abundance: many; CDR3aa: CASSKQGAGETQYF; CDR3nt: TGTGCCAGCAGCAAACAGGGAGCCGGGGAGACCCAGTACTTC